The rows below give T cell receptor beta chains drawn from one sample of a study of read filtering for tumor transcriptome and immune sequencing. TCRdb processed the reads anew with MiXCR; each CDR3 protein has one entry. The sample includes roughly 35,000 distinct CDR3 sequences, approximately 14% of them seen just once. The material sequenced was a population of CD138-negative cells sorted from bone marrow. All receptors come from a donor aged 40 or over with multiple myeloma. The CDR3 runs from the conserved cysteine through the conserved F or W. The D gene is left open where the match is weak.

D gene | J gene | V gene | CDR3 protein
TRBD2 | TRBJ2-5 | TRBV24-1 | CATSDLLASGGVRSSETQYF
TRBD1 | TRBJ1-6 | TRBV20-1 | CSATGGENFYNSPLHF
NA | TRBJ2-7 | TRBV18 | CASSPFRSEKPHKGEQYF
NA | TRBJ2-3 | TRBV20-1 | CSAPDRSSTDTQYF
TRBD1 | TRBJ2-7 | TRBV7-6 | CASSPNRGSEQYF
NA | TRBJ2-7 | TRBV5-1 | CASSSGHPSSYEQYF
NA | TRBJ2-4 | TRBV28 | CASKGVRNIQYF
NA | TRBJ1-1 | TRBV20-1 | CSARDRNTEAFF
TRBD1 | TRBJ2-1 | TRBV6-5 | CASSRPGQGRSSYNEQFF
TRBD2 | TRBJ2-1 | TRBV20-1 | CSARREHEQFF